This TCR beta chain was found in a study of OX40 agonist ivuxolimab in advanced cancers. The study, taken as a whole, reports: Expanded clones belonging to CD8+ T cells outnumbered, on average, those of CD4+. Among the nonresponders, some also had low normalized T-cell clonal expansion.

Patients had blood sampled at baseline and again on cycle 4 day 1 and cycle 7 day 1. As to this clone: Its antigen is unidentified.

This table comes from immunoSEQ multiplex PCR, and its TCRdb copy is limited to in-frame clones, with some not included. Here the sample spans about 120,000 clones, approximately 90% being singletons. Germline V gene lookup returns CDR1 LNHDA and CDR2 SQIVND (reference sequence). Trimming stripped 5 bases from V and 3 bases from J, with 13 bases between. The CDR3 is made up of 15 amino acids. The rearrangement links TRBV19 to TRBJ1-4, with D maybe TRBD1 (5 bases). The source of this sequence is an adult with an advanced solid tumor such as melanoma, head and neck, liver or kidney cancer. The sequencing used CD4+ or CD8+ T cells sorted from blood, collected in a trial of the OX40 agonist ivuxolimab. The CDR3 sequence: CASSFTGTANEKLFF. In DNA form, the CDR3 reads TGTGCCAGTAGTTTTACCGGGACGGCTAATGAAAAACTGTTTTTT.